These 3 T cell receptor beta chains were all obtained from the same sample, sequenced in a study of shared clonotypes between healthy human individuals. CD45RO-negative, CCR7-positively selected cells formed the naive CD8 fraction, excluding terminally differentiated effector memory CD45RA+ cells. Profiling relied on immunoSEQ multiplex PCR, and the TCRdb table lists in-frame clones only, not all of them. The sample has about 2,200,000 clones, just over 90% seen once. Sequencing was performed on naive CD8+ T cells from PBMCs. Receptors originate from a man aged 18 to 29 in good health. Some clones in this sample may be carry-over from other donors' samples.

The rearrangement uses TRBV6-4 and TRBJ2-2; 14 bases line up with TRBD2. The CDR3 is 15 amino acids. Germline V gene lookup returns CDR1 MRHNA and CDR2 SNTAGT. The V and J ends lost 9 bases and 4 bases, in that order; junction bases with no gene match: 4. The chain's CDR3 is CARKGLAGVTGELFF. The CDR3 DNA sequence: TGTGCCAGAAAGGGACTAGCGGGAGTCACCGGGGAGCTGTTTTTT.

V usage is TRBV10-2 and J usage is TRBJ2-1; the D gene is possibly TRBD2 (5 bases). Trimming took 3 bases from V and 8 from J, leaving 14 bases between them. Germline lookup yields CDR1 WSHSY and CDR2 SAAADI. The length of the CDR3 is 14 residues. CDR3 region: CASSDRLAVDEQFF. CDR3 DNA sequence: TGCGCCAGCAGTGATCGTCTAGCTGTAGATGAGCAGTTCTTC.

This sequence joins TRBV5-1 and TRBJ1-4; possibly TRBD1 for D (5 bases). Trimming shortened V by 5 bases and J by 8 bases, and 16 bases separated the two germline ends. Germline values: CDR1 SGHRS, CDR2 YFSETQ. CDR3 length: 14 residues. The CDR3 sequence is CASRERQGGEKLFF. CDR3 bases: TGCGCCAGCAGGGAGAGGCAGGGCGGAGAAAAACTGTTTTTT.